Each of the 10 T cell receptor beta chains below was sequenced from the same sample in a study of beta chain features in type 1 diabetes. Reverse transcription of all isolated RNA meant that expressed TCRB transcripts were sequenced. The assay was immunoSEQ multiplex PCR, and TCRdb's table has in-frame clones only and misses some. The table lists a few hundred thousand clones, roughly 25% of them singletons. Study-wide findings and caveats: In all four CD4+ subsets, TCRB CDR3 length was significantly, moderately reduced in type 1 diabetes.

For these receptors, no antigen is known. The sequenced material came from naive CD4+ T cells from blood. The source is a woman aged 25 to 39 with type 1 diabetes.

This clone has only a few counts. This chain connects TRBV28 to TRBJ2-2, with 13 bases matching TRBD2. From germline, CDR1 is MDHEN and CDR2 SYDVKM. The V and J ends lost 6 bases and 11 bases, in that order; junction bases with no gene match: 6. This CDR3 is 14 amino acids long. The CDR3 loop is CASSPPGLAGELFF. DNA for the CDR3: TGTGCCAGCAGCCCCCCGGGACTAGCGGGAGAGCTGTTTTTT.

This clone occurred a few times. The genes are TRBV5-4 and TRBJ2-2, with TRBD2 matching over 14 bases. This CDR3 is 16 amino acids long. Germline lookup yields CDR1 SGHNT and CDR2 YYREEE (reference sequence). With 3 bases clipped from V and 7 bases from J, the junction kept 5 bases outside the gene matches. CDR3 loop: CASSSQTSGRVGELFF. DNA of the CDR3: TGTGCCAGCAGCTCCCAGACTAGCGGGAGGGTCGGGGAGCTGTTTTTT.

The J gene is TRBJ1-5, the V gene TRBV6-5; D gene ambiguous. V lost 0 bases and J 8 bases, leaving 17 bases between the germline ends. This CDR3 contains 16 residues. CDR1 MNHEY and CDR2 SVGAGI come from the germline V gene. The CDR3 DNA reads as TGTGCCAGCAGTTACTCGAAGCCGCGCGGGAGGGAGCCCCAGCATTTT. It specifies CASSYSKPRGREPQHF.

This clone turned up a few times. The rearrangement uses TRBV2 and TRBJ2-6; D ambiguous. The germline CDR1 and CDR2 sequences are SNHLY and FYNNEI. There are 14 residues in the CDR3. V was pared by 5 bases and J by 0 bases, with 5 bases between. Here the CDR3 DNA reads TGTGCCAGCAGTACACACTCTGGGGCCAACGTCCTGACTTTC. Protein product: CASSTHSGANVLTF.

This chain connects TRBV5-4 to TRBJ2-1, with a weak D call TRBD1 (6 bases). Germline CDR1 SGHNT, CDR2 YYREEE (reference sequence). This CDR3 is 15 amino acids long. Trimming pared 4 bases from V and 4 bases from J, leaving 15 bases between. This CDR3 reads CASSLGQPLYNEQFF. CDR3 nucleotide sequence: TGTGCCAGCAGCCTCGGACAGCCGTTATACAATGAGCAGTTCTTC.

As concerns this clone: It is likely a read error, because the conserved phenylalanine at the end of the CDR3 is missing. The DNA is omitted, as the CDR3 cannot be located on it reliably, and the CDR3 follows TCRdb's listing. The J gene is TRBJ2-7, the V gene TRBV7-9; TRBD1, the D gene given by the table, was not confirmed from the DNA. The V gene's germline CDR1 is SEHNR and CDR2 FQNEAQ (reference sequence). Ends included, the CDR3 has 12 residues. This CDR3 is CASSLDVGGWAP.

V is TRBV7-2 and J is TRBJ2-3; TRBD2 is a possible D gene (5 bases). This CDR3 contains 13 residues. V gave up 4 bases and J gave up 11 bases, with 16 bases separating them. The germline V gene has CDR1 SGHTA and CDR2 FQGNSA. The CDR3 bases are TGTGCCAGCAGCTCGGAAGCGGCTATGCGGCAGTATTTT. Its protein is CASSSEAAMRQYF.

The V and J genes are TRBV9 and TRBJ2-2; the match to TRBD2 covers 11 bases. Germline assignment: CDR1 SGDLS and CDR2 YYNGEE. The junction had 11 bases not matched to a gene; V was cut back by 2 bases and J by 5 bases. CDR3 length: 18 amino acids. The CDR3 nucleotides are TGTGCCAGCAGCGTGCGGGGCTTACTAGCGGGAGAAACCGGGGAGCTGTTTTTT. It translates to CASSVRGLLAGETGELFF.

The chain uses TRBV30 and TRBJ2-7; D is ambiguous. Germline V gene data show CDR1 as GTSNPN and CDR2 as SVGIG (reference sequence). The CDR3 covers 12 residues. With 5 bases removed from V and 8 bases from J, the gap between germline ends came to 16 bases. The CDR3 is CAWDASSGKQYF. Written as DNA, the CDR3 is TGTGCCTGGGATGCCTCGTCGGGTAAGCAGTACTTC. The entire variable domain, with the rest obtained from reference TRBV30 and TRBJ2-7, is as follows: SQTIHQWPATLVQPVGSPLSLECTVEGTSNPNLYWYRQAAGRGLQLLFYSVGIGQISSEVPQNLSASRPQDRQFILSSKKLLLSDSGFYLCAWDASSGKQYFGPGTRLTVT.

A note on this clone: Distinct nucleotide sequences in the sample also encode this CDR3. The chain has TRBV5-1 and TRBJ2-3; 13 bases are shared with TRBD2. CDR1 and CDR2 from the germline V gene are SGHRS and YFSETQ. After removal of 5 bases from V and 2 bases from J, the junction contained 5 bases not matched to a gene. This CDR3 spans 16 amino acids. CDR3 amino acids: CASSLTSGRYTDTQYF. The CDR3 DNA follows: TGCGCCAGCAGTTTGACTAGCGGGAGGTACACAGATACGCAGTATTTT.